The next 18 T cell receptor beta chains were all read from a single sample in a study of blood T cells in healthy people across ages. Together with a sample-barcoded 5' primer, a J-beta primer mix was included in a second PCR lasting roughly 7 to 11 cycles. TCRdb reprocessed the 5' RACE reads with MiXCR, giving one entry per CDR3 protein. The table has hundreds of thousands of distinct CDR3 sequences, under 40% seen once. The sequenced sample consisted of blood. The origin of the receptors is a man between 18 and 35 years old in good health.

This clonotype turned up a few times. This chain uses TRBV2 with TRBJ1-2, with TRBD1 matching 7 bases. J gave up 4 bases and V 5 bases, and 7 bases lay outside the gene matches. Germline values: CDR1 SNHLY, CDR2 FYNNEI. There are 14 residues in the CDR3. DNA for the CDR3: TGTGCCAGCAGTACCGGGACAGAAGCCTATGGCTACACCTTC. Amino acid sequence: CASSTGTEAYGYTF.

This clonotype came up a few times. This sequence joins TRBV7-8 and TRBJ2-3, with D uncertain. V was shortened by 3 bases and J by 5 bases, with 9 bases between the two germline ends. Germline V gene lookup returns CDR1 SGHVS and CDR2 FQNEAQ. CDR3 size: 13 residues. This CDR3 reads CASSFRVGDTQYF. In nucleotides, the CDR3 is TGTGCCAGCAGCTTCCGTGTCGGAGATACGCAGTATTTT.

The J gene is TRBJ2-1, the V gene TRBV14; 7 nucleotides align to TRBD1. The CDR3 runs 17 residues. CDR1 and CDR2 (germline): SGHDN, FVKESK. V trimming: 0 bases; J trimming: 3 bases; junction bases outside the gene matches: 8. The CDR3 nucleotides are TGTGCCAGCAGCCAAGAGGGCAGGGGGAAGGTCTACAATGAGCAGTTCTTC. This translates into CASSQEGRGKVYNEQFF. The whole variable domain, filled in from reference TRBV14 and TRBJ2-1, reads EAGVTQFPSHSVIEKGQTVTLRCDPISGHDNLYWYRRVMGKEIKFLLHFVKESKQDESGMPNNRFLAERTGGTYSTLKVQPAELEDSGVYFCASSQEGRGKVYNEQFFGPGTRLTVL.

The J gene is TRBJ2-2, the V gene TRBV20-1, with D unresolved. This CDR3 has 13 residues. Germline V gene sequence: CDR1 DFQATT, CDR2 SNEGSKA (reference sequence). The ends were cut back, 3 bases at V and 0 bases at J, with 5 bases in the middle. CDR3 nucleotide sequence: TGCAGTGCTAGTTTCGCGAACACCGGGGAGCTGTTTTTT. This codes for CSASFANTGELFF.

As to this clonotype: A much larger clone lies one base from this, so it may be a read error. The chain links TRBV11-2 to TRBJ2-1; tentatively, D is TRBD2 (5 bases). Germline-derived CDR1 and CDR2 are SGHAT and FQNNGV. The CDR3 contains 14 residues. The CDR3 spells CTSSFSSEGGEQFF. The CDR3, as DNA: TGTACCAGCAGCTTTTCTTCAGAGGGCGGTGAGCAGTTCTTC.

The J gene is TRBJ1-4, the V gene TRBV30; D unclear. Germline V lookup: CDR1 GTSNPN, CDR2 SVGIG (reference sequence). Trimming removed 1 base at V and 8 bases at J, with 8 bases between. This CDR3 has 12 amino acids. CDR3 sequence (DNA): TGTGCCTGGAGTGCCGCGAACGAAAAACTGTTTTTT. Its translation: CAWSAANEKLFF.

This clonotype was seen a few times. The chain uses TRBV12-3 or TRBV12-4 and TRBJ1-4, with unresolved D. Trimming took 2 bases from V and 4 from J, leaving 17 bases between them. This CDR3 is 17 amino acids long. The CDR3 nucleotides are TGTGCCAGCAGTTTATTGTCAATAGTCGACGATAATGAAAAACTGTTTTTT. Its translation is CASSLLSIVDDNEKLFF.

In this sample, this clonotype turned up a few times. The rearrangement joins TRBV5-5 to TRBJ2-5; 7 bases line up with TRBD1. The CDR3 spans 14 residues. V trimming: 4 bases; J trimming: 2 bases; junction bases outside the gene matches: 5. Germline V CDR1 and CDR2: SGHKS, YYEKEE (reference sequence). The CDR3 protein is CASSVRDRQETQYF. The CDR3 DNA reads as TGTGCCAGCAGCGTCCGGGACAGACAAGAGACCCAGTACTTC.

Concerning this clonotype: A much larger clonotype is one base distant, so this may be a read error. The chain couples TRBV9 to TRBJ2-3; no reliable D call. Germline CDR1 reads SGDLS; CDR2 reads YYNGEE. Trimming took 0 bases from V and 4 from J, leaving 3 bases between them. This CDR3 is 12 amino acids long. The DNA of the CDR3 is TGTGCCAGCAGCGTAGAACCAGATACGCAGTATTTT. This encodes CASSVEPDTQYF.

This clonotype was observed a handful of times. The chain is built from TRBV20-1 and TRBJ2-5; perhaps TRBD1 as D (6 bases). Germline V CDR1 and CDR2: DFQATT, SNEGSKA (reference sequence). V lost 0 bases and J lost 4, with 15 bases in between. The CDR3 consists of 15 residues. DNA for the CDR3: TGCAGTGCTAGAGACCCCAGGGGCCGATCAGAGACCCAGTACTTC. Translating it yields CSARDPRGRSETQYF.

Regarding this clonotype: A single base separates this from a much larger clone, so it may be a read error. The rearrangement links TRBV7-7 to TRBJ2-3; TRBD2 agrees at 8 bases. This CDR3 region has 14 residues. Germline loops: CDR1 SSHAT, CDR2 FNYEAQ (reference sequence). CDR3: CASSPGTRSDMQYF. The CDR3, as DNA: TGTGCTAGCAGTCCCGGGACTAGAAGCGATATGCAGTATTTT.

This clonotype was seen a few times. The chain combines TRBV5-1 with TRBJ2-1; TRBD2 is a possible D gene (6 bases). CDR1 SGHRS and CDR2 YFSETQ come from the germline V gene. This CDR3 has 15 residues. Between the trimmed V and J ends, which lost 4 bases and 7 bases, there was a span of 18 bases. CDR3: CASSAAGTRTNEQFF. CDR3 bases: TGCGCCAGCAGCGCAGCCGGGACTCGAACTAATGAGCAGTTCTTC.

Notes on this clonotype: It may be a read error: a sequence one base away is much more abundant. The chain joins TRBV20-1 to TRBJ2-5, with D possibly matching TRBD1 (5 bases). The V gene's germline CDR1 is DFQATT and CDR2 SNEGSKA (reference sequence). V lost 0 bases and J 1 base, leaving 9 bases between the germline ends. This CDR3 spans 14 amino acids. CDR3 nucleotide sequence: TGCAGTGCTAGAGATCGAAGGGGCCAAGAGACCCAGTACTTC. Amino acid sequence: CSARDRRGQETQYF.

Only a few counts were recorded for this clonotype. This chain uses TRBV4-3 with TRBJ2-1; 7 positions match TRBD2. The V gene end was trimmed by 1 base and the J gene end by 4 bases; junction bases not matched to a gene: 4. The CDR3 runs 15 residues. The germline CDR1 and CDR2 sequences are LGHNA and YSLEER. The CDR3 DNA is TGCGCCAGCAGCCAAGCGGGGGGAGATTACAATGAGCAGTTCTTC. Protein product: CASSQAGGDYNEQFF.

On this clonotype: Being one base from a much bigger clone, this may be a read error. The chain joins TRBV7-2 to TRBJ1-2; no reliable D call. The germline CDR1 and CDR2 sequences are SGHTA and FQGNSA. This CDR3 region has 12 residues. The CDR3 is CASSPDGYGYIF. The CDR3 region has the DNA TGTGCCAGCAGCCCCGACGGCTATGGCTACATCTTC.

There are a few counts of this clonotype. The CDR3 reads CASTLGSEVDTQYF. The CDR3 DNA is TGCGCCAGCACCCTAGGTTCGGAAGTAGATACGCAGTATTTT. The rearrangement uses TRBV5-1 and TRBJ2-3; D gene unclear. Trimming cost V 6 bases and J 5 bases, with 16 bases left between them. The CDR3 is 14 residues long. CDR1 is SGHRS, CDR2 YFSETQ, per germline. The whole variable domain, filled in from reference TRBV5-1 and TRBJ2-3, reads KAGVTQTPRYLIKTRGQQVTLSCSPISGHRSVSWYQQTPGQGLQFLFEYFSETQRNKGNFPGRFSGRQFSNSRSEMNVSTLELGDSALYLCASTLGSEVDTQYFGPGTRLTVL.

In its sample, this clonotype was seen a few times. This sequence joins TRBV20-1 and TRBJ1-1; possibly TRBD1 for D (6 bases). The CDR3 is made up of 15 amino acids. Germline CDR1 and CDR2: DFQATT and SNEGSKA (reference sequence). V was pared by 2 bases and J by 0 bases, with 13 bases between. CDR3 DNA sequence: TGCAGTGCTAGACAGGGGAACCTTATGAACACTGAAGCTTTCTTT. This encodes CSARQGNLMNTEAFF.

On this clonotype itself: Germline is not matched at one junction end, which may reflect a read error. This chain connects TRBV7-8 to TRBJ2-6; D not resolved. This CDR3 contains 16 residues. Per the germline V gene, CDR1 is SGHVS and CDR2 is FQNEAQ. Here the CDR3 reads CVSSPRVFSGANVLTF. CDR3 sequence (DNA): TGTGTCAGCAGCCCCCGGGTCTTTTCTGGGGCCAACGTCCTGACTTTC.